This T cell receptor beta chain was sequenced in a study of cytomegalovirus exposure and HLA in healthy donors. The PCR contained 60 Vbeta and 13 Jbeta primers. Measured with immunoSEQ multiplex PCR; TCRdb has only the in-frame clones, and not every one. The sample holds 210,000 or so clones, 83% seen once. Overall study findings and caveats: Sequences of the TCR beta chain were said to predict the HLA-A and HLA-B alleles of most subjects accurately. TCR beta V- and J-gene trimming, according to a later analysis, was linked to a missense DCLRE1C variant.

Details on this clone: What it recognizes is unknown.

CDR1 is DFQATT, CDR2 SNEGSKA, per germline (reference sequence). There are 11 residues in the CDR3. V lost 5 bases and J 2 bases, leaving 6 bases between the germline ends. The V and J genes are TRBV20-1 and TRBJ1-1; D unresolved. The material sequenced was PBMCs. This receptor was identified in a girl aged 5 to 17 in good health and CMV-seronegative. This CDR3 reads CSALYNTEAFF. In nucleotides, the CDR3 is TGCAGTGCTTTGTATAACACTGAAGCTTTCTTT.